The entry below gives a single TCR beta chain sequence along with its context. The CDR3 length is 13 residues. Trimming cost V 5 bases and J 11 bases, with 18 bases left between them. CDR1 is SGHTA and CDR2 is FQGNSA in the germline V gene. Study processing details: Reference gene primer amplification gave estimated nucleated cell counts. Generated by immunoSEQ multiplex PCR, the TCRdb table keeps only in-frame clones and is missing some. V, J and clone size reflect that table, while D and trimming were determined from the DNA. The profile covers some 74,000 clones, with roughly 80% appearing a single time and around 9.4% taken by the ten largest. These data come from a study of blood T cell repertoires in COVID-19. Across the whole study: There were acute and convalescent COVID-19 samples, and they came from the United States, Italy and Spain. PBMCs, B-cell-depleted T cells, or T cells provided the cDNA or gDNA that made up the material.

Sequenced material: peripheral blood. The sequence was collected from a woman aged 45-65 years with acute or convalescent COVID-19. The chain combines TRBV7-2 with TRBJ1-2, with TRBD1 as a possible D gene (5 bases). CDR3: CASSPPPAGRYTF. The CDR3 DNA is TGTGCCAGCAGCCCACCCCCCGCGGGGCGATACACCTTC.